The present TCR beta chain was sequenced within a study of PD-1 blockade in mismatch repair-deficient tumors. Overall study findings and caveats: Tumor-resident clones, often undetectable pretreatment in blood, expanded then contracted after pembrolizumab.

V was shortened by 2 bases and J by 5 bases, with 10 bases between the two germline ends. The CDR3 length is 14 residues. Germline V gene lookup returns CDR1 SEHNR and CDR2 FQNEAQ (reference sequence). Sequencing was performed with immunoSEQ multiplex PCR; in TCRdb, only in-frame clones are kept and a portion is missing. Counted here are 75,000 to 80,000 clones, roughly 80% occurring once; the ten biggest clones make up over 4.5%. Of note for this clone: The antigen is unknown.

This material consisted of peripheral blood, taken 44 weeks after starting pembrolizumab. This clonotype originated in an adult with mismatch repair-deficient cancer. The V gene is TRBV7-9, the J gene TRBJ2-1; D unresolved. The CDR3 region is CASSLTRNNNEQFF. CDR3 sequence (DNA): TGTGCCAGCAGCTTAACACGGAATAACAATGAGCAGTTCTTC. Looking up the rest from reference TRBV7-9 and TRBJ2-1 gives the full variable domain: DTGVSQNPRHKITKRGQNVTFRCDPISEHNRLYWYRQTLGQGPEFLTYFQNEAQLEKSRLLSDRFSAERPKGSFSTLEIQRTEQGDSAMYLCASSLTRNNNEQFFGPGTRLTVL.